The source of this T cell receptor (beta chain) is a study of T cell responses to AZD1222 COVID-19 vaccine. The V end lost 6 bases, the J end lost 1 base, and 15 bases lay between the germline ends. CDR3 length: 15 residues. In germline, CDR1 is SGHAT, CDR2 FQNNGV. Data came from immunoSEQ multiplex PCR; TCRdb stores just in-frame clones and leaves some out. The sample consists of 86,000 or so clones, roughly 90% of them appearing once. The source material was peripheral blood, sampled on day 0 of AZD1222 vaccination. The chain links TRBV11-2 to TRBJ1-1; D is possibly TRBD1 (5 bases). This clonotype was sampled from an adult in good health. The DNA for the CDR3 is TGTGCCAGCAGAGTCGTGGGGCACGCGAACACTGAAGCTTTCTTT. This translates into CASRVVGHANTEAFF.